The 8 T cell receptor beta chains reported below all come from one sample, sequenced in a study of blood T cells in healthy people across ages. Alongside a J-beta primer mix, a sample-barcoded 5' primer served in a second PCR lasting about 7 to 12 cycles. TCRdb re-called the 5' RACE reads with MiXCR, one entry per CDR3 protein. This table holds hundreds of thousands of distinct CDR3 sequences, under 50% found once. Sequences were obtained from blood. These receptors originate from a man aged 25 to 40 in good health.

V and J are TRBV20-1 and TRBJ2-1; TRBD1 is a possible D gene (5 bases). The assigned J gene may be wrong: the sequence end matches TRBJ2-7 better. The CDR3 is made up of 13 amino acids. Germline V gene lookup returns CDR1 DFQATT and CDR2 SNEGSKA (reference sequence). This CDR3 reads CSARRAGTYEQYF. DNA of the CDR3: TGCAGTGCTAGGCGAGCAGGGACCTACGAGCAGTACTTC.

The chain employs TRBV13 and TRBJ1-2; D gene uncertain. Trimming shortened V by 0 bases and J by 4 bases, and 15 bases separated the two germline ends. The CDR3 extends over 16 amino acids. The germline gives CDR1 PRHDT, CDR2 FYEKMQ (reference sequence). The CDR3 bases are TGTGCCAGCAGCTTAGGTTTGGGCCCGACCAGCTATGGCTACACCTTC. This sequence encodes CASSLGLGPTSYGYTF.

This clonotype has only a few counts. V and J are TRBV7-2 and TRBJ2-3, with D possibly TRBD2 on 6 matching bases. V lost 1 base to trimming and J lost 5 bases, with 19 bases between them. Germline V gives CDR1 SGHTA, CDR2 FQGNSA. This CDR3 region has 17 residues. Here the CDR3 DNA reads TGTGCCAGCAGCTTAGTTGCGGCGAGCGGGCCAAGAGATACGCAGTATTTT. This gives the protein CASSLVAASGPRDTQYF.

The gene calls are TRBV28 and TRBJ2-5; TRBD1 agrees at 7 bases. The end of the DNA fits TRBJ2-7 better, so the J call may be wrong. This CDR3 contains 13 residues. Germline values: CDR1 MDHEN, CDR2 SYDVKM. CDR3 sequence (DNA): TGTGCCAGCAGTTTGACAGGGAATCACGAGCAGTACTTC. This encodes CASSLTGNHEQYF.

This clonotype appeared a single time. This chain connects TRBV4-3 to TRBJ1-2; perhaps TRBD1 as D (5 bases). The V end lost 1 base, the J end lost 6 bases, and 9 bases lay between the germline ends. Per germline, CDR1 LGHNA and CDR2 YSLEER. The CDR3 runs 13 residues. The CDR3 bases are TGCGCCAGCAGCCAAGGGAGGGGAAATGGCTACACCTTC. Residues: CASSQGRGNGYTF.

The chain employs TRBV7-9 and TRBJ2-5, with a possible D match to TRBD2 (5 bases). CDR3 size: 15 residues. Germline loops: CDR1 SEHNR, CDR2 FQNEAQ (reference sequence). Trimming shortened V by 1 base and J by 11 bases, and 20 bases separated the two germline ends. DNA for the CDR3: TGTGCCAGCAGCTTAGACGGACCTCTTTTGAGGGAGCAGTACTTC. This codes for CASSLDGPLLREQYF.

The chain is built from TRBV5-1 and TRBJ1-1, with D unclear. CDR1 is SGHRS and CDR2 is YFSETQ in the germline V gene. V was clipped by 2 bases and J by 0 bases, with 8 bases between them. This CDR3 is built from 14 residues. The CDR3 spells CASSFGSVNTEAFF. The CDR3 bases are TGCGCCAGCAGCTTCGGTTCGGTGAACACTGAAGCTTTCTTT.

This chain uses TRBV2 with TRBJ2-6, with D uncertain. V gave up 6 bases and J gave up 2 bases, with 8 bases separating them. Germline loops: CDR1 SNHLY, CDR2 FYNNEI. This CDR3 comprises 14 residues. In nucleotides, the CDR3 is TGTGCCAGCAGAGCCCTGGCTGGGGCCAACGTCCTGACTTTC. This encodes CASRALAGANVLTF.